This entry is about one T cell receptor (beta chain). The antigen is undetermined. Trimming cost V 3 bases and J 5 bases, with 11 bases left between them. This CDR3 has 13 amino acids. Germline V gives CDR1 SGHDT, CDR2 YYEEEE. Molecular barcoding with unique molecular identifiers was used for the TCRbeta library. TCRdb passed the PCR reads through MiXCR, listing each CDR3 protein once. The sample yields roughly 570,000 distinct CDR3 sequences, roughly a quarter seen once. The data derive from a study of T-cell reconstitution after alpha-beta-depleted transplantation in children. Findings and limits, study-wide: Alpha-beta T cells present about two months after transplant were reported to originate from several hundred expanded graft clones. The main origin of T-cell counts and diversity one year after transplant was newly produced T cells.

Sequenced here: PBMCs, sampled before TCRalphabeta/CD19-depleted stem cell transplant. This clonotype was sampled from a boy in the first two years of life with Wiskott-Aldrich syndrome, due to receive a stem cell transplant. V gene TRBV5-6 combines with J gene TRBJ1-1, with D possibly being TRBD1 (5 bases). The CDR3 region has the DNA TGTGCCAGCAGCTCACCAGGGAAAACTGAAGCTTTCTTT. It specifies CASSSPGKTEAFF.